This T cell receptor beta chain derives from a study of shared clonotypes between healthy human individuals. Researchers ran the assay at a deep level. Clones were read by immunoSEQ multiplex PCR, and TCRdb kept only the in-frame ones, dropping some. This sample has over 2 million clones, with roughly 95% found just once. Study-wide findings and caveats: Estimated clonotype richness was generally higher in naive than memory subsets. Sorted-subset samples were not fully sequenced, rarefaction indicated.

As concerns this clone: Its specificity is unknown.

Looked up from germline, CDR1 is SGDLS and CDR2 is YYNGEE. This CDR3 is built from 15 residues. V lost 1 base, J lost 4 bases, and 14 bases lay in between. Adult Caucasians living in Nashville, Tennessee made up all of the donors. The chain links TRBV9 to TRBJ2-5; no clear D. This receptor was identified in a man aged 18 to 30 in good health. Sequenced input: naive CD4+ T cells sorted from blood. Sample subset: CD45RA+ positively selected. The CDR3 DNA sequence: TGTGCCAGCAGCGTATCGGTAGGGATACGAGAGACCCAGTACTTC. Amino acid sequence: CASSVSVGIRETQYF.